This TCR beta chain was profiled in a study of control samples from healthy donors and cancer patients. Germline-derived CDR1 and CDR2 are SGHVS and FQNEAQ. The CDR3 extends over 14 amino acids. The germline V and J ends were trimmed by 4 bases and 6 bases, with 15 bases remaining between them. Generated by immunoSEQ multiplex PCR, the TCRdb table keeps only in-frame clones and is missing some. The table includes 200,000 to 250,000 clones, just under 95% detected once. The origin of this receptor is a man in his fifties in good health. Sequencing input: blood. The rearrangement links TRBV7-8 to TRBJ1-2; D possibly corresponds to TRBD1 (5 bases). CDR3 sequence reads: CASSSRQRADGYTF. Written as DNA, the CDR3 is TGTGCCAGCAGCTCTAGACAGAGGGCCGATGGCTACACCTTC. The full variable domain, its missing parts supplied by reference TRBV7-8 and TRBJ1-2, is GAGVSQSPRYKVAKRGQDVALRCDPISGHVSLFWYQQALGQGPEFLTYFQNEAQLDKSGLPSDRFFAERPEGSVSTLKIQRTQQEDSAVYLCASSSRQRADGYTFGSGTRLTVV.